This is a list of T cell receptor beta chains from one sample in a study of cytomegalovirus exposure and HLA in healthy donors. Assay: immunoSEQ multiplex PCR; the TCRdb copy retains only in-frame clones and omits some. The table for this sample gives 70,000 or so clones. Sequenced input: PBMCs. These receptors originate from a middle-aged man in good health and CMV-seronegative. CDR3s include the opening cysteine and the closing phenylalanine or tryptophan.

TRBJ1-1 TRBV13 CASSGQTGSVTEAFF
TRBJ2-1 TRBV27 CASRITGTGINNEQFF
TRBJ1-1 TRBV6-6 CASSYQGNTEAFF
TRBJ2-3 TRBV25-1 CASSDGGQGTDTQYF
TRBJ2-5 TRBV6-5 CASRVAGGPGETQYF
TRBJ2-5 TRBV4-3 CASSQGASGRSPSLEQYF
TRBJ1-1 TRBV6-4 CASSAFRNTEAFF
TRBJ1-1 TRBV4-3 CASSHLTVNTEAFF
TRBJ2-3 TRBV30 CAWASRLDTQYF
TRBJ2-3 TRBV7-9 CASSWTQGPDTQYF
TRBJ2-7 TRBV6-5 CASSLTGTSDSYEQYF
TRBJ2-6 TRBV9 CASSVETGLGANVLTF
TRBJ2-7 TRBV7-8 CASSVRSYEQYF
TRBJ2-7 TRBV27 CASSFSVRDKPYEQYF
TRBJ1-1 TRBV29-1 CSVEAGQGVEAFF
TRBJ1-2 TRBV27 CASSLRIGDNYGYTF
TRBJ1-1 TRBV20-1 CSVNKNTEAFF
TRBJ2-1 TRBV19 CASSIPGHIIGEQFF
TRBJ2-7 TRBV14 CASSLQGGAFYEQYF
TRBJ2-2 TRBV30 CAWSVLAGGIGNTGELFF
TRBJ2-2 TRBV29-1 CSVDPVNTGELFF
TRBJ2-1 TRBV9 CASSVAFSSYNEQFF
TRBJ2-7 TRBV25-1 CASERVGGHEQYF
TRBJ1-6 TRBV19 CASSLTGTGGVSPLHF
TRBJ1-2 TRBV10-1 CASSSRQNYGYTF
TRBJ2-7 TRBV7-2 CASSSRSGLAGPSYEQYF
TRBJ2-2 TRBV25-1 CASSPGSYTGELFF
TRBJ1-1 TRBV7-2 CASSLQGVSEAFF
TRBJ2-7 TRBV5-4 CASQLDRGDEQYF
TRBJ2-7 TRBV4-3 CASSHWLSGRATYEQYF
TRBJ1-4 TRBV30 CATRQREKLFF
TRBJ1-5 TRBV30 CAWSVRGNQPQHF
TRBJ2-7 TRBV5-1 CASSLGGGIASYEQYF
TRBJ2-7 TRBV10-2 CASSERTWGPYF
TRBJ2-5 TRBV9 CASSPPGQGQETQYF
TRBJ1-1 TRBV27 CASSSTSFGMNTEAFF
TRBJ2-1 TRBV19 CASSTKEAVTYNEQFF
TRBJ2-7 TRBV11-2 CASSLVGNPAYEQYF
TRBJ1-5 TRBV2 CASSGQGRSNQPQHF
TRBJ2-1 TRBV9 CASSPQAGGNNEQFF
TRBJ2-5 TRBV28 CATYGPQGTQETQYF
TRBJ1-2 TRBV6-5 CASRSSESGDGYTF
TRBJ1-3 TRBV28 CASSLPGPGNTIYF
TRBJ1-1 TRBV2 CASLMDTGSNTEAFF
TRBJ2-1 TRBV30 CAWSVITSESGEQFF
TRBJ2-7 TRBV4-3 CASSQARGYEQYF
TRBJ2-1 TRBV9 CASSARGGRADEQFF
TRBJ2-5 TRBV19 CASSIRLAGTQETQYF
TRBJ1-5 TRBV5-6 CASSLGRDQPQHF
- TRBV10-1 CASSEGQTYEQYF
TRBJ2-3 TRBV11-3 CASSSQGGSNTQYF
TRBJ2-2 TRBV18 CASSSTRGGLAGGRTGELFF
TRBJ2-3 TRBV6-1 CASSEGQGTDTQYF
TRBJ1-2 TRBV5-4 CASSLGTGYGYTF
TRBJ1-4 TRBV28 CASSSNQGIPAGKKLFF
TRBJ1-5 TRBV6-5 CASSYGGGKNQPQHF
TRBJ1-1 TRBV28 CASSPGRGRYAFF
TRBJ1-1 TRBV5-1 CASSLDFQTEAFF
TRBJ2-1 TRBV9 CASSRHRGSNEQFF
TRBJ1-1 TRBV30 CAWSVSGATRYTEAFF